This TCR beta chain was found in a study of cytomegalovirus exposure and HLA in healthy donors. Study-wide findings and caveats: The authors later found most CMV-associated TCR beta chains appeared HLA-restricted.

With respect to this clone: Its antigen is still unknown.

With 60 Vbeta and 13 Jbeta primers, the PCR was carried out. Original processing notes: Unique TCR beta chains numbered roughly 84 million in a later analysis, with roughly 10 million shared. The assay was immunoSEQ multiplex PCR, and TCRdb's table has in-frame clones only and misses some. V and J calls and clone size are as listed in that table; D and trimming were resolved from the DNA. Altogether 130,000 to 150,000 clones are present, roughly 80% being singletons, with the ten largest covering 4.3%. Germline V gene lookup returns CDR1 MNHNY and CDR2 SVGAGI (reference sequence). V shed 7 bases and J shed 0 bases, with 16 bases lying between them. The CDR3 contains 15 residues.

V usage is TRBV6-6 and J usage is TRBJ2-7; possibly TRBD1 for D (7 bases). This receptor was obtained from a woman aged 40 to 55 in good health and CMV-seropositive. The sequenced sample was PBMCs. CDR3 sequence: CASIAGQQISYEQYF. The CDR3 DNA reads as TGTGCCAGCATCGCGGGACAGCAGATCTCCTACGAGCAGTACTTC.